This TCR beta chain stems from a study of graft-versus-host responses after intestinal transplantation. As concerns this clone: Its antigen remains unidentified.

The method was immunoSEQ multiplex PCR; TCRdb's version includes in-frame clones alone and lacks a portion of them. The repertoire holds about 120,000 clones, over 80% seen once, with about 0.11% in the top ten. Study-level results: GvH clones turned up in recipient marrow; some had shown up first in ileum or blood.

With 4 bases clipped from V and 7 bases from J, the junction kept 9 bases outside the gene matches. The CDR3 sequence is 15 residues long. Germline V gene lookup returns CDR1 SGHRS and CDR2 YFSETQ. The sequence came from a human donor who received an intestinal transplant. The rearrangement uses TRBV5-1 and TRBJ2-1, with 9 bases fitting TRBD2. The material was unstimulated CD4+ T cells sorted from spleen or lymph node cells, obtained before intestinal transplant. The DNA for the CDR3 is TGCGCCAGCAGCCCCGGACTAGCGAATGAAAATGAGCAGTTCTTC. Its translation is CASSPGLANENEQFF.